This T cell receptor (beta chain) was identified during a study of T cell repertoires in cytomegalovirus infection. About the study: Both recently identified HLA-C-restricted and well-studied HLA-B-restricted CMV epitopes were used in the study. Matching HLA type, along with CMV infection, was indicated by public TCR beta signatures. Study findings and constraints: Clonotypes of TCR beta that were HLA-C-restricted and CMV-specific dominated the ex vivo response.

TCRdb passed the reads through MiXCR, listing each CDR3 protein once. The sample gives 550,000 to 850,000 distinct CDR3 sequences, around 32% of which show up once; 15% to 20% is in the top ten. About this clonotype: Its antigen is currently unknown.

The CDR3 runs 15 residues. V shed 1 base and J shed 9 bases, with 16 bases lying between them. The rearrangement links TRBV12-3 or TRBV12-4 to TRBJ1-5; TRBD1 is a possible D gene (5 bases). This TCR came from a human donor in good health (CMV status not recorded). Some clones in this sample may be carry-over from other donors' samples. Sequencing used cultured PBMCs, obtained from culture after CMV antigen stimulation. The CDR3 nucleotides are TGTGCCAGCAGTTTAGACAGAGTGGGGGTGGCGCCCCAGCATTTT. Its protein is CASSLDRVGVAPQHF.